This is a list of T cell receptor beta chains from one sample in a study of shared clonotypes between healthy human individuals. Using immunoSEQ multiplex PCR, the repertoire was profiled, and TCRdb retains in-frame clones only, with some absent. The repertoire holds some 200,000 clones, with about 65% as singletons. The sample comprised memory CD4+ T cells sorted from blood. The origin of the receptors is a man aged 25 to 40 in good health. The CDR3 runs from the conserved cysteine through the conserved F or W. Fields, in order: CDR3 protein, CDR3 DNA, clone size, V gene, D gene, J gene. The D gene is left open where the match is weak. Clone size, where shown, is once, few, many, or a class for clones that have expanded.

CDR3aa: CASSAQGTTYGYTF
CDR3nt: TGTGCCAGCAGTGCGCAGGGCACGACCTATGGCTACACCTTC
abundance: .
v_gene: TRBV6-6
d_gene: .
j_gene: TRBJ1-2

CDR3aa: CATGRGRDEQYF
CDR3nt: TGTGCCACTGGGCGGGGGCGGGACGAGCAGTACTTC
abundance: .
v_gene: TRBV15
d_gene: .
j_gene: TRBJ2-7

CDR3aa: CASSIDTGTSGRVAYEQYF
CDR3nt: TGTGCCAGTAGTATAGATACAGGGACTAGCGGGAGGGTTGCGTACGAGCAGTACTTC
abundance: .
v_gene: TRBV19
d_gene: TRBD2
j_gene: TRBJ2-7

CDR3aa: CASSPGTSGSVQFF
CDR3nt: TGTGCCAGCAGCCCTGGGACTAGCGGGAGTGTGCAGTTCTTC
abundance: .
v_gene: TRBV5-4
d_gene: TRBD2
j_gene: TRBJ2-1

CDR3aa: CASSLEAGYGYTF
CDR3nt: TGTGCCAGCAGCTTAGAGGCAGGTTATGGCTACACCTTC
abundance: .
v_gene: TRBV7-3
d_gene: .
j_gene: TRBJ1-2

CDR3aa: CASSLGTANYGYTF
CDR3nt: TGTGCCAGCAGTTTAGGGACAGCTAACTATGGCTACACCTTC
abundance: few
v_gene: TRBV28
d_gene: TRBD1
j_gene: TRBJ1-2

CDR3aa: CASSPPSYNEQFF
CDR3nt: TGCGCCAGCAGTCCCCCGTCCTACAATGAGCAGTTCTTC
abundance: .
v_gene: TRBV10-2
d_gene: .
j_gene: TRBJ2-1

CDR3aa: CASSDRGEQYF
CDR3nt: TGTGCCAGCAGTGACCGGGGCGAGCAGTACTTC
abundance: .
v_gene: TRBV6-1
d_gene: .
j_gene: TRBJ2-7

CDR3aa: CASSLGQGGTDTQYF
CDR3nt: TGTGCCAGCAGTCTGGGACAGGGGGGCACAGATACGCAGTATTTT
abundance: .
v_gene: TRBV6-5
d_gene: TRBD1
j_gene: TRBJ2-3

CDR3aa: CASSLAGTEFETQYF
CDR3nt: TGTGCCAGCAGCCTAGCCGGGACAGAATTTGAGACCCAGTACTTC
abundance: .
v_gene: TRBV7-2
d_gene: TRBD1
j_gene: TRBJ2-5

CDR3aa: CASSLSGTVNTEAFF
CDR3nt: TGTGCCAGCAGCTTGTCTGGGACAGTGAACACTGAAGCTTTCTTT
abundance: once
v_gene: TRBV5-8
d_gene: TRBD1
j_gene: TRBJ1-1

CDR3aa: CAWGEQGNTEAFF
CDR3nt: TGTGCCTGGGGGGAACAAGGGAACACTGAAGCTTTCTTT
abundance: .
v_gene: TRBV30
d_gene: .
j_gene: TRBJ1-1

CDR3aa: CASSQGMEYYGYTF
CDR3nt: TGCGCCAGCAGCCAAGGGATGGAGTACTATGGCTACACCTTC
abundance: .
v_gene: TRBV4-3
d_gene: .
j_gene: TRBJ1-2

CDR3aa: CASSPGGGATYEQYF
CDR3nt: TGCGCCAGCAGCCCGGGTGGGGGGGCCACCTACGAGCAGTACTTC
abundance: few
v_gene: TRBV5-1
d_gene: .
j_gene: TRBJ2-7

CDR3aa: CASSKWSTSVACHRDEQYF
CDR3nt: TGTGCCAGCAGCAAATGGTCGACTAGCGTCGCTTGTCATCGGGACGAGCAGTACTTC
abundance: .
v_gene: TRBV21-1
d_gene: .
j_gene: TRBJ2-7

CDR3aa: CATSAWGQGHTEAFF
CDR3nt: TGTGCCACCAGCGCTTGGGGACAAGGCCACACTGAAGCTTTCTTT
abundance: .
v_gene: TRBV15
d_gene: .
j_gene: TRBJ1-1